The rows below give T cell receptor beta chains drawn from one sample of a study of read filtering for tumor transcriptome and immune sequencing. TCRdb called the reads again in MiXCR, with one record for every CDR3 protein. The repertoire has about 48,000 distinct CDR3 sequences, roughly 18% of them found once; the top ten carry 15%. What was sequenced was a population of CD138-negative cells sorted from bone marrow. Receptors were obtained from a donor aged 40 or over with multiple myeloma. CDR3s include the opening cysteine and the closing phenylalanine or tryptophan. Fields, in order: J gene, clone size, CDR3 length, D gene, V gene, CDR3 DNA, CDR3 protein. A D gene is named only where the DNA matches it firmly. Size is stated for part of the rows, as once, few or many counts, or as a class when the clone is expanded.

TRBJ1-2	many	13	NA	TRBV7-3	TGTGCCAGCAGCGCCACAGGTAGTGATGGCTACACCTTC	CASSATGSDGYTF
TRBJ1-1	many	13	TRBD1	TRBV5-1	TGCGCCAGCGCCGGACAGGGATTCACTGAAGCTTTCTTT	CASAGQGFTEAFF
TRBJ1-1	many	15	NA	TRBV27	TGTGCCAGCAGTTTATCAACAGGCGTGAACACTGAAGCTTTCTTT	CASSLSTGVNTEAFF
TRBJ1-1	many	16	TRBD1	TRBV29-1	TGCAGCGTTGAAGGGGCCTCAGGGGGAGGGAACACTGAAGCTTTCTTT	CSVEGASGGGNTEAFF
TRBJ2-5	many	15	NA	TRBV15	TGTGCCACCAGCATGCGGGACAGCCTACAAGAGACCCAGTACTTC	CATSMRDSLQETQYF
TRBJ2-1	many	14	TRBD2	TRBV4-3	TGCGCCAGCAGTCAGACTAGCGGATACAATGAGCAGTTCTTC	CASSQTSGYNEQFF
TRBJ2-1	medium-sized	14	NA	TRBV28	TGTGCCAGCAGGGACACGACTTCCTACAATGAGCAGTTCTTC	CASRDTTSYNEQFF
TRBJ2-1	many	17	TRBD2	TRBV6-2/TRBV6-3	TGTGCCAGCAGTGACCCCGGGGGACTAGCGGGGCCCAATGAGCAGTTCTTC	CASSDPGGLAGPNEQFF
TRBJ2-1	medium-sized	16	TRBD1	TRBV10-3	TGTGCCATCAGTGAGTCTGAGACAGGGGTGCTAAATGAGCAGTTCTTC	CAISESETGVLNEQFF
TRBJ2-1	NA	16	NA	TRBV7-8	TGTACCAGCAGCCTACGGACCGAAAGCTCCTGCAATGAGCAGTTCTTC	CTSSLRTESSCNEQFF
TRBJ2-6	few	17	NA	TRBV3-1	TGTGCCAGCAGCCCCAAGGGGGCGGGGGCCGGGGCCAACGTCCTGACTTTC	CASSPKGAGAGANVLTF
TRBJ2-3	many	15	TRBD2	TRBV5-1	TGCGCCAGCAGCGGTAGCGGGAGGGCCGCAGATACGCAGTATTTT	CASSGSGRAADTQYF
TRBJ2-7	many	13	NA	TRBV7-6	TGTGCCAGCAGCTTAGACGAGGGGCGAGAGCAGTACTTC	CASSLDEGREQYF
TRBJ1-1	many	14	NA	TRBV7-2	TGTGCCAGCAGCTTACGAGGGGGGCATGGAAGAGCTTTCTTT	CASSLRGGHGRAFF
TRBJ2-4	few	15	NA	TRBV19	TGTGCCAGTAGTATAGAGGGGGAAGCCCAGGCCATTCAGTACTTC	CASSIEGEAQAIQYF
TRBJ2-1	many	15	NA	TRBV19	TGTGCCAGTAGTAAGGACCCGCCCTCGTACAATGAGCAGTTCTTC	CASSKDPPSYNEQFF
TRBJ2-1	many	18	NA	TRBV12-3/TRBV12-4	TGTGCCAGCAGTTTGGCAGGGGCTAGCCTCCTCGGAGTTAATGAGCAGTTCTTC	CASSLAGASLLGVNEQFF
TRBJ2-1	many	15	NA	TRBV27	TGTGCCAGCAGTACTAACAGGGACTCCTACAATGAGCAGTTCTTC	CASSTNRDSYNEQFF
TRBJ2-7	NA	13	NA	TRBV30	TGTGCCTGGAGCCTAGGAATTCCCAGCGAGCAGTACTTC	CAWSLGIPSEQYF
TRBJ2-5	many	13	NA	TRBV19	TGTGCCAGTAGTATTTTGCGAGGAGAGACCCAGTACTTC	CASSILRGETQYF
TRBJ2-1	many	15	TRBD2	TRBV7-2	TGTGCCAGCAGCTTAGATATAGGGACTACCAATGAGCAGTTCTTC	CASSLDIGTTNEQFF
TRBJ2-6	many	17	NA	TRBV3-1	TGTGCCAGCAGCCCCCGGGACGGTGGTATCTGGGCCAACGTCCTGACTTTC	CASSPRDGGIWANVLTF
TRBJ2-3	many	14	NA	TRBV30	TGTGCCTGGAGTGTAGGTGGGGCTAAAGATACGCAGTATTTT	CAWSVGGAKDTQYF
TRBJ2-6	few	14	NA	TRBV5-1	TGCGCCAGCAGCTTTACCTCTGGGGCCAACGTCCTGACTTTC	CASSFTSGANVLTF
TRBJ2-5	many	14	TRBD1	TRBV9	TGTGCCAGCAGCGCCGGACAGGGCCAAGAGACCCAGTACTTC	CASSAGQGQETQYF
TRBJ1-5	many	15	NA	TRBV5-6	TGTGCCAGCAGCCCGGGGTGGGGCTTAAATCAGCCCCAGCATTTT	CASSPGWGLNQPQHF
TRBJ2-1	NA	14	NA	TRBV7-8	TGTGCCAGCAGCTTAGTCCCGGGGGTGGGTAAGCAGTTCTTC	CASSLVPGVGKQFF
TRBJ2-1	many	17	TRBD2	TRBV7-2	TGTGCCAGCAGCCCCCCCGGGACTAGCGGGAGAATCGGTGAGCAGTTCTTC	CASSPPGTSGRIGEQFF
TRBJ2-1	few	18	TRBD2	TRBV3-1	TGTGCCAGCAGCCAAGACCCCCTCGGCGCGGGAGGGCCGCAAGAGCAGTTCTTC	CASSQDPLGAGGPQEQFF
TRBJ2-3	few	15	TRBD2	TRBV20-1	TGCAGTGCTAGTGGTCGCCTAGCGGGCACAGATACGCAGTATTTT	CSASGRLAGTDTQYF
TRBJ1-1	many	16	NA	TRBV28	TGTGCCAGCCGCGAGCAGACTAACCCCATGAACACTGAAGCTTTCTTT	CASREQTNPMNTEAFF
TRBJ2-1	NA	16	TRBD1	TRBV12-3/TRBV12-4	TGTGCCAGCAGTTTAGGAGGACATACCCCAGGGGGAGAGCAGTTCTTC	CASSLGGHTPGGEQFF
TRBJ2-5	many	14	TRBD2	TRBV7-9	TGTGCCACAACCCTAGCGGGAGCGGGAGAGACCCAGTACTTC	CATTLAGAGETQYF
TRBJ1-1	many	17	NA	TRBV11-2	TGTGCCAGCAGGCTATCCCGGTTTTTCAGGCAGAACACTGAAGCTTTCTTT	CASRLSRFFRQNTEAFF
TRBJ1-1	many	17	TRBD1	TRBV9	TGTGCCAGCAGCGTAGGAGGACAGGGGCCCCCGAACACTGAAGCTTTCTTT	CASSVGGQGPPNTEAFF
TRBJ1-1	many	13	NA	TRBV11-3	TGTGCCAGCAGCTTAGTTCGGGGGGCTGGCGCTTTCTTT	CASSLVRGAGAFF
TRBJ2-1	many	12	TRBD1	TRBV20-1	TGCAGTGTCCCGGGACAGAACAATGAGCAGTTCTTC	CSVPGQNNEQFF
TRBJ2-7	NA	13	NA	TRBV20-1	TGCAGTGCTCCGTCCCCTAGGAACTACGAGCAGTACTTC	CSAPSPRNYEQYF
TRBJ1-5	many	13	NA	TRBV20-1	TGCAGTGCTAGAGTGGACGACAATCAGCCCCAGCATTTT	CSARVDDNQPQHF
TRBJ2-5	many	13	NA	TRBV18	TGTGCCAGCTCACCACCTAGCGACGAGACCCAGTACTTC	CASSPPSDETQYF
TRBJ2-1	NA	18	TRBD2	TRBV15	TGTGCCACCAGCAGAACAAAGTCCGGGACTAGCGGGAGTGATGAGCAGTTCTTC	CATSRTKSGTSGSDEQFF
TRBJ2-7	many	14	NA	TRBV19	TGTGCCAGGCCCCGGACAGAGAGCTCCTACGAGCAGTACTTC	CARPRTESSYEQYF
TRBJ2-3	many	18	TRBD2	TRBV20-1	TGCAGTGCCCGGACAGTCCCACTAGCGGGAGGTTTTTCAGATACGCAGTATTTT	CSARTVPLAGGFSDTQYF
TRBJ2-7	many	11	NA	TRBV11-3	TGTGCCAGCAGCTCCTCCTACGAGCAGTACTTC	CASSSSYEQYF
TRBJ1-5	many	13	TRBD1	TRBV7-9	TGTGCCAGCAGCCAGACAGGGGGACAGCCCCAGCATTTT	CASSQTGGQPQHF
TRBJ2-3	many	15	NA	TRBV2	TGTGCCAGCAGTGAAAGGGGACATAGCACAGATACGCAGTATTTT	CASSERGHSTDTQYF
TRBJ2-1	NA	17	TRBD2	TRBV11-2	TGTGCCAGCAGTACAACCGGGACTAGCGGGACCTACAATGAGCAGTTCTTC	CASSTTGTSGTYNEQFF
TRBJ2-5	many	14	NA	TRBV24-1	TGTGCCACCAGTGATGTGGGGCCCGCGGAGACCCAGTACTTC	CATSDVGPAETQYF
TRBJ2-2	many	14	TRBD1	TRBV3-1	TGTGCCAGCAGTTACAGGGGGAGCACCGGGGAGCTGTTTTTT	CASSYRGSTGELFF
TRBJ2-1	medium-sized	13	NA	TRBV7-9	TGTGCCAGCAGGAAACCAGTTGGGGATGAGCAGTTCTTC	CASRKPVGDEQFF
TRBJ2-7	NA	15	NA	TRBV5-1	TGCGCCAGCAGCTTGGCTCAGGGATCCTCCTACGAGCAGTACTTC	CASSLAQGSSYEQYF
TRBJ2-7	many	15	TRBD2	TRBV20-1	TGCAGTGCTACCGGGACTAGCGGGAGGGCCCACGAGCAGTACTTC	CSATGTSGRAHEQYF
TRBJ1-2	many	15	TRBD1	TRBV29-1	TGCAGCGTTGAAGGACCAGGACAGGAATGGTGGGGCTACACCTTC	CSVEGPGQEWWGYTF
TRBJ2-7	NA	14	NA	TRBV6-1	TGTGCCAGCAGCCTGGCCCAGGCAAGCTACGAGCAGTACTTC	CASSLAQASYEQYF
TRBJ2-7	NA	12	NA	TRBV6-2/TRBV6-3	TGTGCCAGCAGTTACGGGGTATTGGAGCAGTACTTC	CASSYGVLEQYF
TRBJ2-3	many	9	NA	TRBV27	TGTGCCAGTCAGAATACGCAGTATTTT	CASQNTQYF
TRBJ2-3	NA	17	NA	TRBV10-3	TGTGCCATCAGTGCGGGGGTCGGGGTGCCCTCCTCAGATACGCAGTATTTT	CAISAGVGVPSSDTQYF
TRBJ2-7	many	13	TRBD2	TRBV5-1	TGCGCCAGCTCCGGGACTAGCGGGGAGAAGCAGTACTTC	CASSGTSGEKQYF
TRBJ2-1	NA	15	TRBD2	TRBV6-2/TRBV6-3	TGTGCCAGCAGCAGAGCGGGAGGGTCCTACAATGAGCAGTTCTTC	CASSRAGGSYNEQFF